Following are 21 T cell receptor beta chains from one sample sequenced in a study of cytomegalovirus exposure and HLA in healthy donors. Primers: 60 Vbeta forward and 13 Jbeta reverse. Data came from immunoSEQ multiplex PCR; TCRdb stores just in-frame clones and leaves some out. The profile shows about 100,000 clones, 75% of them singletons. The specimen was PBMCs. The receptors here all came from a male donor in good health and CMV-seropositive.

This clone was observed a handful of times. The chain employs TRBV19 and TRBJ1-2, with TRBD1 identical over 10 bases. Germline V gives CDR1 LNHDA, CDR2 SQIVND (reference sequence). With 2 bases clipped from V and 4 bases from J, the junction kept 7 bases outside the gene matches. The CDR3 contains 16 residues. As DNA, the CDR3 is TGTGCCAGTAGTATAAGTAAGGGACAGGGGACCTATGGCTACACCTTC. This codes for CASSISKGQGTYGYTF.

The CDR3 reads CASSFVTRLATSRETQYF. The CDR3 nucleotides are TGCGCCAGCAGCTTCGTAACCCGACTAGCGACCTCGAGGGAGACCCAGTACTTC. The rearrangement uses TRBV5-1 and TRBJ2-5; 8 bases fit TRBD2. V shed 2 bases, J shed 5 bases, and the junction held 17 bases outside the gene matches. This CDR3 has 18 amino acids. CDR1 and CDR2 from the germline V gene are SGHRS and YFSETQ.

This clone has only one observation. J is TRBJ1-1 and V is TRBV7-2; 7 bases line up with TRBD1. From germline, CDR1 is SGHTA and CDR2 FQGNSA. The CDR3 runs 15 residues. V dropped 6 bases and J dropped 8; count of bases not matched to a gene: 15. The CDR3 here is CASSPNGQATLEAFF. CDR3 nucleotide sequence: TGTGCCAGCAGTCCTAACGGACAGGCGACTTTAGAAGCTTTCTTT.

This clone appeared a few times. This sequence joins TRBV16 and TRBJ1-2, with a weak D call TRBD1 (5 bases). Germline V lookup: CDR1 KGHSY, CDR2 FQNENV. CDR3 length: 15 residues. Between the trimmed V and J ends, which lost 0 bases and 7 bases, there was a span of 15 bases. CDR3 in DNA: TGTGCCAGCAGCCAATCGAGTCTACAGGTTCGTGGCTACACCTTC. Its translation is CASSQSSLQVRGYTF.

V usage is TRBV30 and J usage is TRBJ1-2; tentative D call: TRBD1 (5 bases). V lost 1 base, J lost 7 bases, and 19 bases lay in between. There are 15 residues in the CDR3. The V gene's germline CDR1 is GTSNPN and CDR2 SVGIG (reference sequence). CDR3 loop: CAWSEAVRAHSGYTF. The CDR3 DNA is TGTGCCTGGAGTGAGGCCGTCAGGGCTCACTCTGGCTACACCTTC.

The J gene is TRBJ2-1, the V gene TRBV5-1, with 8 bases aligning to TRBD2. This CDR3 contains 15 residues. The germline V gene has CDR1 SGHRS and CDR2 YFSETQ. The V segment lost 5 bases and the J segment 2 bases; nucleotides outside the gene matches: 6. The CDR3 sequence is CASRRTGGAYNEQFF. As DNA, the CDR3 is TGCGCCAGCAGGCGGACGGGGGGGGCCTACAATGAGCAGTTCTTC. Based on the CDR3 plus reference TRBV5-1 and TRBJ2-1, the full variable domain is KAGVTQTPRYLIKTRGQQVTLSCSPISGHRSVSWYQQTPGQGLQFLFEYFSETQRNKGNFPGRFSGRQFSNSRSEMNVSTLELGDSALYLCASRRTGGAYNEQFFGPGTRLTVL.

V gene TRBV30 combines with J gene TRBJ2-3; 9 bases map to TRBD2. This CDR3 contains 17 residues. With V trimmed by 2 bases and J by 7 bases, 16 bases remained unmatched. Germline V gene lookup returns CDR1 GTSNPN and CDR2 SVGIG (reference sequence). The CDR3, as DNA: TGTGCCTGGAGTCCCCTCCCTAGCGGGGCCCGGGCTCATACGCAGTATTTT. It codes for CAWSPLPSGARAHTQYF.

This clone was counted a few times. V and J are TRBV6-6 and TRBJ2-7; 9 nucleotides line up with TRBD1. The germline CDR1 and CDR2 sequences are MNHNY and SVGAGI (reference sequence). The CDR3 loop spans 13 amino acids. The V and J ends lost 5 bases and 4 bases, in that order; junction bases with no gene match: 3. The CDR3 sequence is CASSRDREYEQYF. CDR3 nucleotides: TGTGCCAGCAGTCGGGACAGGGAATACGAGCAGTACTTC.

The chain is built from TRBV6-4 and TRBJ2-7, with a weak D call TRBD2 (5 bases). Trimming left V 6 bases short and J 3 bases short, with 12 bases between. This CDR3 spans 13 amino acids. Germline loops: CDR1 MRHNA, CDR2 SNTAGT. For the CDR3, the DNA is TGTGCCAGCAGCCCTGGAGGTGGCTACGAGCAGTACTTC. Protein: CASSPGGGYEQYF.

This clone has more than one count but fewer than ten. This chain joins TRBV4-2 and TRBJ1-5; D might be TRBD1 (5 bases). Trimming removed 0 bases at V and 2 bases at J, with 8 bases between. The CDR3 covers 15 residues. The germline CDR1 and CDR2 sequences are LGHNA and YNFKEQ. The CDR3 coding sequence is TGTGCCAGCAGCCAAGATTTAGGGGGCAATCAGCCCCAGCATTTT. It specifies CASSQDLGGNQPQHF.

CDR3 DNA sequence: TGCGCCAGCAGTGAGTCCAAGGGGCCCGGGGGCGAGCAGTACTTC. This sequence encodes CASSESKGPGGEQYF. The gene calls are TRBV10-1 and TRBJ2-7; the D gene is possibly TRBD2 (6 bases). Germline V gene data show CDR1 as WNHNN and CDR2 as SYGVQD (reference sequence). CDR3 length: 15 residues. Trimming removed 0 bases at V and 6 bases at J, with 15 bases between.

The CDR3 spells CASSPGGQGDNQPQHF. CDR3 sequence (DNA): TGTGCCAGCAGCCCCGGGGGACAGGGGGACAATCAGCCCCAGCATTTT. The chain uses TRBV9 and TRBJ1-5, with 11 nucleotides matching TRBD1. The CDR3 covers 16 residues. Trimming removed 4 bases from V and 3 bases from J; junction bases left unmatched: 6. Germline CDR1 and CDR2: SGDLS and YYNGEE.

The rearrangement links TRBV5-1 to TRBJ2-5, with TRBD2 identical over 7 bases. The CDR3 loop spans 16 amino acids. Germline-derived CDR1 and CDR2 are SGHRS and YFSETQ. V was clipped by 0 bases and J by 4 bases; unmatched bases: 9. CDR3 DNA: TGCGCCAGCAGCTTGGGCCCTGGGGCTAGCGGAGAGACCCAGTACTTC. Encoded protein: CASSLGPGASGETQYF.

The genes are TRBV7-9 and TRBJ1-1; the D is unclear. Germline values: CDR1 SEHNR, CDR2 FQNEAQ (reference sequence). V gave up 4 bases and J gave up 1 base, with 10 bases separating them. The CDR3 contains 14 residues. The CDR3 protein is CASSSASGNTEAFF. CDR3 in DNA: TGTGCCAGCAGCTCTGCTTCAGGGAACACTGAAGCTTTCTTT. Together with reference TRBV7-9 and TRBJ1-1, the CDR3 gives the full variable domain: DTGVSQNPRHKITKRGQNVTFRCDPISEHNRLYWYRQTLGQGPEFLTYFQNEAQLEKSRLLSDRFSAERPKGSFSTLEIQRTEQGDSAMYLCASSSASGNTEAFFGQGTRLTVV.

This clone was seen more than once but under ten times. This chain connects TRBV2 to TRBJ2-7, with D maybe TRBD1 (6 bases). Germline lookup yields CDR1 SNHLY and CDR2 FYNNEI. V gave up 8 bases and J gave up 1 base, with 18 bases separating them. CDR3 length: 15 residues. The CDR3 spells CASCSSGAWSYEQYF. The CDR3 DNA reads TGTGCCAGCTGTTCCTCAGGGGCCTGGTCCTACGAGCAGTACTTC.

The rearrangement uses TRBV5-1 and TRBJ1-1; D might be TRBD1 (5 bases). The ends were cut back, 6 bases at V and 1 base at J, with 22 bases in the middle. The CDR3 covers 17 residues. The germline V gene has CDR1 SGHRS and CDR2 YFSETQ. Here the CDR3 reads CASTLQAGGRGNTEAFF. The CDR3 coding sequence is TGCGCCAGCACCCTCCAAGCGGGGGGTAGGGGGAACACTGAAGCTTTCTTT.

The V gene is TRBV15, the J gene TRBJ2-4, with TRBD2 matching 14 bases. CDR1 is LNHNV and CDR2 is YYDKDF in the germline V gene (reference sequence). This CDR3 contains 20 residues. Germline trimming cut 0 bases from V and 3 bases from J; bases unmatched to any gene: 10. CDR3 loop: CATSRDRGLAGGLGKNIQYF. The CDR3 DNA is TGTGCCACCAGCAGAGATCGCGGACTAGCGGGGGGCCTCGGCAAAAACATTCAGTACTTC.

V is TRBV7-6 and J is TRBJ2-2; D uncertain. The CDR3 length is 12 residues. Germline V gene sequence: CDR1 SGHVS, CDR2 FNYEAQ. V lost 1 base, J lost 7 bases, and 4 bases lay in between. This chain's CDR3 is CASSLDSGELFF. CDR3 sequence (DNA): TGTGCCAGCAGCTTAGATAGCGGGGAGCTGTTTTTT.

The chain employs TRBV30 and TRBJ2-1, with D tentatively TRBD2 (6 bases). V was clipped by 3 bases and J by 8 bases, with 11 bases between them. CDR1 is GTSNPN and CDR2 is SVGIG in the germline V gene (reference sequence). This CDR3 has 12 residues. The CDR3 nucleotides are TGTGCCTGGAGCCTGCGGAGGGATGAGCAGTTCTTC. Its translation: CAWSLRRDEQFF. Together with reference TRBV30 and TRBJ2-1, the CDR3 gives the full variable domain: SQTIHQWPATLVQPVGSPLSLECTVEGTSNPNLYWYRQAAGRGLQLLFYSVGIGQISSEVPQNLSASRPQDRQFILSSKKLLLSDSGFYLCAWSLRRDEQFFGPGTRLTVL.

This clone was counted only a few times. V usage is TRBV6-5 and J usage is TRBJ2-2, with TRBD1 matching over 9 bases. Unmatched junction bases numbered 9, after V lost 6 bases and J lost 7 bases. There are 15 residues in the CDR3. CDR1 and CDR2 from the germline V gene are MNHEY and SVGAGI. The CDR3 DNA reads TGTGCCAGCAGCCAGACAGGGGGGGTAGGCGGGGAGCTGTTTTTT. As protein: CASSQTGGVGGELFF.

The V gene is TRBV2, the J gene TRBJ2-2, with 9 bases lining up with TRBD2. The germline gives CDR1 SNHLY, CDR2 FYNNEI. The CDR3 is 16 amino acids. V lost 7 bases, J lost 3 bases, and 9 bases stayed unmatched. CDR3 DNA sequence: TGTGCCAGCAAGCTAGCGGGGCGGCGGGACACCGGGGAGCTGTTTTTT. Translation gives CASKLAGRRDTGELFF.